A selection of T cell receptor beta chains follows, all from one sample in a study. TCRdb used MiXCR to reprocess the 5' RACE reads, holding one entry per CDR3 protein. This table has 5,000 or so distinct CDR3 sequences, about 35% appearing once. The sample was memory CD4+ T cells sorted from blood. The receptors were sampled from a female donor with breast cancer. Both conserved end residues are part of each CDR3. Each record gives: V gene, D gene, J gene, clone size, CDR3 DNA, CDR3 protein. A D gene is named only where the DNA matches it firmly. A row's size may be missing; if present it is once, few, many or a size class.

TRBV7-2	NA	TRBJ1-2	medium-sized	TGTGCCAGCAGCCCTCAGGGTGGGGAGGGAAGCTATGGCTACACCTTC	CASSPQGGEGSYGYTF
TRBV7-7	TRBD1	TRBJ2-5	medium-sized	TGTGCTAGCAGCTCGGGACAGCAAGAGACCCAGTACTTC	CASSSGQQETQYF
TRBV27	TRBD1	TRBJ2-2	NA	TGTGCCAGCAGCCCACAGGGGATCAAAAACACCGGGGAGCTGTTTTTT	CASSPQGIKNTGELFF
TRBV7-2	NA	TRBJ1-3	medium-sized	TGTGCCAGCAGCTCCTATCGGACAGCCGGAAACACCATATATTTT	CASSSYRTAGNTIYF
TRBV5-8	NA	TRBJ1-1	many	TGTGCCAGCAGCTTCGGACGGGGCTTAGGAAGAGGGGAAGCTTTCTTT	CASSFGRGLGRGEAFF
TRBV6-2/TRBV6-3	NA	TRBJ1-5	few	TGTGCCAGCAGTTACATGGGGACGGGCCAGCCCCAGCATTTT	CASSYMGTGQPQHF
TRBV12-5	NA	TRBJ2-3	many	TGTGCTAGTGTCTGGCGGGAAGTTACAGATACGCAGTATTTT	CASVWREVTDTQYF
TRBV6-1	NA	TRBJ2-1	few	TGTGCCAGCAGTGCGCGGGGCGCGTACAATGAGCAGTTCTTC	CASSARGAYNEQFF
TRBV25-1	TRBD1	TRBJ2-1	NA	TGTGCCAGCAGTGTCAGGCAGGGACAGCCCTACAATGAGCAGTTCTTC	CASSVRQGQPYNEQFF
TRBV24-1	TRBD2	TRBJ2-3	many	TGTGCCACCAGTGATTTCATGACCCTAGCGGGGGGCGCAGATACGCAGTATTTT	CATSDFMTLAGGADTQYF
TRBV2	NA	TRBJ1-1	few	TGTGCCAGCAGGCCGCCCAGAACGCAAGCTTTCTTT	CASRPPRTQAFF
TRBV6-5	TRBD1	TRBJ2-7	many	TGTGCCAGCAGTTACCGGTCCGGGACAGGGCGATACGAGCAGTACTTC	CASSYRSGTGRYEQYF
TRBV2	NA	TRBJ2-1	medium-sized	TGTGCCAGCAGTAAACAAGGTGGAGATGAGCAGTTCTTC	CASSKQGGDEQFF
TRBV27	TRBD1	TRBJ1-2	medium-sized	TGTGCCAGCAGTTTACTCGGTCAGGGGGCGGGCTACACCTTC	CASSLLGQGAGYTF
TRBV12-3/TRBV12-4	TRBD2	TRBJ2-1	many	TGTGCCAGCAGTTTCGGGACTAGCGGGGGGATTGAGCAGTTCTTC	CASSFGTSGGIEQFF
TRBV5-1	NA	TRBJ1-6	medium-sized	TGCGCCAGCAGCTTAAGCGGGGATAATAATTCACCCCTCCACTTT	CASSLSGDNNSPLHF
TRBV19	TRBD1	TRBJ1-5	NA	TGTGCCAGTGGCGGTGGACGGGACAGAGGGCTTCAGCCCCAGCATTTT	CASGGGRDRGLQPQHF
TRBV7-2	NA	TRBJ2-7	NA	TGTGCCAGCAGCCCGATTACCTACGAGCAGTACTTC	CASSPITYEQYF
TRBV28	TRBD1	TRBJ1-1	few	TGTGCCAGCAGTCGGGACAGAGTCACTGAAGCTTTCTTT	CASSRDRVTEAFF